These T cell receptor beta chains were read from a single sample in a study of T cell repertoires in cytomegalovirus infection. Via MiXCR, TCRdb re-called the reads, giving one row per CDR3 protein. Of roughly 300,000 distinct CDR3 sequences listed, under 30% were seen once; the top ten hold approximately 14%. The source material was PBMCs. Receptors originate from a human donor in good health (CMV status not recorded). Some clones in this sample may be carry-over from other donors' samples. The CDR3 runs from the conserved cysteine through the conserved F or W. Fields, in order: clone size, V gene, J gene, D gene, CDR3 DNA, CDR3 protein. D genes are given only for firm matches. The size field is filled for only some rows; it gives once, few, many or a size class.

>-|TRBV13|TRBJ2-7|TRBD2
TGTGCCAGCAGCCCCCGGACTAGCGGGAGCGAGCAGTACTTC
CASSPRTSGSEQYF
>many|TRBV20-1|TRBJ1-1|TRBD1
TGCAGTGCTAGAGCCTCCGCGACAGGGGACACTGAAGCTTTCTTT
CSARASATGDTEAFF
>few|TRBV7-2|TRBJ2-7|TRBD2
TGTGCCACCTCGAAGCGGGAGTCCAACGAGCAGTACTTC
CATSKRESNEQYF
>few|TRBV20-1|TRBJ1-5|-
TGCAGTGCAACTGAGCGGGGTGGGCAGCCCCAGCATTTT
CSATERGGQPQHF
>-|TRBV28|TRBJ1-6|TRBD1
TGTGCCAGCAGGGTACAGGGGGTGGGAAATTCACCCCTCCACTTT
CASRVQGVGNSPLHF
>few|TRBV2|TRBJ2-5|-
TGTGCCAGCTTGCAGGGGAAGACCCAGTACTTC
CASLQGKTQYF
>many|TRBV7-6|TRBJ2-5|-
TGTGCCAGCAGCTTGGGCCACCAAGAGACCCAGTACTTC
CASSLGHQETQYF
>-|TRBV28|TRBJ1-5|-
TGTGCCAGCACCCGGGGGGGACTGAGTCAGCCCCAGCATTTT
CASTRGGLSQPQHF
>-|TRBV18|TRBJ1-1|-
TGTGCCAGCTCACCTTCGGTACCTCGAACTGAAGCTTTCTTT
CASSPSVPRTEAFF
>-|TRBV6-2/TRBV6-3|TRBJ2-7|TRBD1
TGTGCCAGCAGTGACCAGGGGGCGTCCTACGAGCAGTACTTC
CASSDQGASYEQYF
>-|TRBV19|TRBJ2-2|TRBD1
TGTGCCAGTAGAAGGCTCCGGGACAGGGGTTCAAACACCGGGGAGCTGTTTTTT
CASRRLRDRGSNTGELFF
>-|TRBV6-2/TRBV6-3|TRBJ2-3|-
TGTGCCAGCAGTTACTCGTTGGAGGGAGCAGATACGCAGTATTTT
CASSYSLEGADTQYF
>-|TRBV20-1|TRBJ1-5|-
TGCAGTGCTAGAGATCCACAGAGAAATCAGCCCCAGCATTTT
CSARDPQRNQPQHF
>few|TRBV7-3|TRBJ2-1|TRBD2
TGTGCCAGCAGCTTATCGGGCGGGGGGGGGTTTGAGCAGTTCTTC
CASSLSGGGGFEQFF
>many|TRBV7-2|TRBJ2-5|-
TGTGCCAGCAGTCGAGAGAGGGAAGAGACCCAGTACTTC
CASSREREETQYF
>few|TRBV19|TRBJ2-1|TRBD1
TGTGCCAGTAAACCGGGACAGTACCCCTACAATGAGCAGTTCTTC
CASKPGQYPYNEQFF
>few|TRBV5-4|TRBJ2-3|TRBD1
TGTGCCAGCAGCTTGGGGTTGGACAGGGGGGCAGATACGCAGTATTTT
CASSLGLDRGADTQYF
>many|TRBV7-2|TRBJ2-1|-
TGTGCCAGCAGCTTAGATTCAGTTTCCGATGAGCAGTTCTTC
CASSLDSVSDEQFF
>few|TRBV28|TRBJ1-6|-
TGTGCCAGCAGTAATCAGGGATATGATTCACCCCTCCACTTT
CASSNQGYDSPLHF
>-|TRBV15|TRBJ1-5|-
TGTGCCACCAGCAGAGGGTTTAGGGGAAATAGCAATCAGCCCCAGCATTTT
CATSRGFRGNSNQPQHF
>-|TRBV12-3/TRBV12-4|TRBJ2-1|-
TGTGCCAGCAGTCCCCAAGTTTACAGCCGGCAGTTCTTC
CASSPQVYSRQFF
>-|TRBV20-1|TRBJ1-2|-
TGCAGTGCTATCATGGGGGTCGGCTACACCTTC
CSAIMGVGYTF
>few|TRBV12-3/TRBV12-4|TRBJ2-4|TRBD1
TGTGCCAGCAGTTTAATCACCGACAGGGGGCTGGGAAACATTCAGTACTTC
CASSLITDRGLGNIQYF
>-|TRBV9|TRBJ1-2|-
TGTGCTCTCTGCATCGCCTATGGCTACACCTTC
CALCIAYGYTF
>-|TRBV6-2/TRBV6-3|TRBJ2-1|TRBD1
TGTGCCAGCCAGGGGGCCTCCTACAATGAGCAGTTCTTC
CASQGASYNEQFF
>-|TRBV11-2|TRBJ2-3|-
TGTGCCAGCACCCTTCAAGGGGACTCGGATACGCAGTATTTT
CASTLQGDSDTQYF
>-|TRBV7-2|TRBJ2-2|-
TGTGCCAGCGCAAGAATTGACAGCCTCCGTACCGGGGAGCTGTTTTTT
CASARIDSLRTGELFF
>-|TRBV7-6|TRBJ1-1|TRBD1
TGTGCCAGCAGCTTAGAACAGGGGTTTTACACTGAAGCTTTCTTT
CASSLEQGFYTEAFF
>-|TRBV30|TRBJ1-6|-
TGTGCCTGGATTGTCCTACTGGGGAGGTCACCCCTCCACTTT
CAWIVLLGRSPLHF
>-|TRBV11-3|TRBJ2-3|-
TGTGCCAGCAGCTTATTGGGCCCCCCAGGGGCAGATACGCAGTATTTT
CASSLLGPPGADTQYF
>few|TRBV11-2|TRBJ1-5|TRBD1
TGTGCCAGCAGCTCGAACAGGGGGCCCGATCAGCCCCAGCATTTT
CASSSNRGPDQPQHF
>-|TRBV12-3/TRBV12-4|TRBJ1-2|-
TGTGCCAGCAGTCCCCCTGGGGGAGACTATGGCTACACCTTC
CASSPPGGDYGYTF
>-|TRBV20-1|TRBJ2-1|-
TGCAGTGCTCCTCCGCGCGCGGGCTCCTACAATGAGCAGTTCTTC
CSAPPRAGSYNEQFF
>-|TRBV5-1|TRBJ2-1|TRBD2
TGCGCCAGCAGCCCGCAATGGGGGACTAGCGGGGGCCCCTCCTACAATGAGCAGTTCTTC
CASSPQWGTSGGPSYNEQFF
>-|TRBV19|TRBJ2-6|-
TGTGCCAGTAGTTCTTCGGGGAGCTCTGGGGCCAACGTCCTGACTTTC
CASSSSGSSGANVLTF
>-|TRBV10-3|TRBJ1-1|-
TGTGCCATCAGTGAGGGTAACACTGAAGCTTTCTTT
CAISEGNTEAFF